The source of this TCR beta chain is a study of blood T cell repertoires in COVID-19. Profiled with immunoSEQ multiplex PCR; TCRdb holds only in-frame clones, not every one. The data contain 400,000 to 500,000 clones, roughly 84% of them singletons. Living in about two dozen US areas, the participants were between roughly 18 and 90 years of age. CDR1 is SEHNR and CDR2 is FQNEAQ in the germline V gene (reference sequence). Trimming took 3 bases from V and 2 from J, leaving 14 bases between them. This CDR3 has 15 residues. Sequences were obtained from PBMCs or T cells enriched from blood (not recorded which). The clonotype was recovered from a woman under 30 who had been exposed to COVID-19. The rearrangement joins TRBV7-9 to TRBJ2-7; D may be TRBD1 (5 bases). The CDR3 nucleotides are TGTGCCAGCAGCTTCAGAGGTCCAGGGACCTACGAGCAGTACTTC. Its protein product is CASSFRGPGTYEQYF.